These T cell receptor beta chains were read from a single sample in a study of identical twins. One entry per CDR3 protein results from TCRdb running MiXCR on the 5' RACE reads. The sample has hundreds of thousands of distinct CDR3 sequences, 6% to 6.5% seen once. The sample comprised naive T cells sorted from blood. The source of these receptors is a man younger than 35 in good health. CDR3s include the opening cysteine and the closing phenylalanine or tryptophan. A D gene is named only where the DNA matches it firmly. Rows give clone size only sometimes, using once, few, many, or a class for an expanded clone.

abundance: -; d_gene: TRBD2; j_gene: TRBJ2-1; v_gene: TRBV7-6; CDR3aa: CASSPPSLAGSEQFF; CDR3nt: TGTGCCAGCAGCCCCCCCAGCCTAGCGGGTAGTGAGCAGTTCTTC
abundance: few; d_gene: TRBD2; j_gene: TRBJ2-5; v_gene: TRBV4-1; CDR3aa: CASSQDPGRADGRETQYF; CDR3nt: TGCGCCAGCAGCCAAGATCCCGGGAGGGCCGACGGCAGGGAGACCCAGTACTTC
abundance: -; d_gene: TRBD2; j_gene: TRBJ2-1; v_gene: TRBV20-1; CDR3aa: CSVRTSAINNEQFF; CDR3nt: TGCAGTGTAAGGACTAGCGCTATTAACAATGAGCAGTTCTTC
abundance: many; d_gene: -; j_gene: TRBJ1-1; v_gene: TRBV4-1; CDR3aa: CASSQVVLGSAEAFF; CDR3nt: TGCGCCAGCAGCCAAGTAGTGTTGGGTTCGGCTGAAGCTTTCTTT
abundance: -; d_gene: -; j_gene: TRBJ1-1; v_gene: TRBV5-1; CDR3aa: CASSLDGRKNTEAFF; CDR3nt: TGCGCCAGCAGCTTGGATGGACGGAAGAACACTGAAGCTTTCTTT
abundance: many; d_gene: -; j_gene: TRBJ2-7; v_gene: TRBV12-3/TRBV12-4; CDR3aa: CASTSGGSDYEQYF; CDR3nt: TGTGCCAGCACCTCCGGGGGAAGCGATTACGAGCAGTACTTC
abundance: few; d_gene: -; j_gene: TRBJ2-7; v_gene: TRBV5-1; CDR3aa: CASSIGLGTYEQYF; CDR3nt: TGCGCCAGCAGCATCGGACTGGGAACCTACGAGCAGTACTTC
abundance: -; d_gene: -; j_gene: TRBJ1-6; v_gene: TRBV4-1; CDR3aa: CASSQLLYSPLHF; CDR3nt: TGCGCCAGCAGCCAACTACTTTATTCACCCCTCCACTTT
abundance: many; d_gene: -; j_gene: TRBJ2-5; v_gene: TRBV12-3/TRBV12-4; CDR3aa: CASTSGGKETQYF; CDR3nt: TGTGCCAGCACCTCTGGCGGTAAAGAGACCCAGTACTTC
abundance: many; d_gene: TRBD2; j_gene: TRBJ2-3; v_gene: TRBV12-3/TRBV12-4; CDR3aa: CASSPTRLAGVYTQYF; CDR3nt: TGTGCCAGCAGTCCCACGCGACTAGCGGGAGTGTATACGCAGTATTTT
abundance: -; d_gene: TRBD2; j_gene: TRBJ2-1; v_gene: TRBV24-1; CDR3aa: CATSDPGLAGEGEQFF; CDR3nt: TGTGCCACCAGTGATCCCGGACTAGCGGGAGAGGGGGAGCAGTTCTTC
abundance: -; d_gene: -; j_gene: TRBJ2-3; v_gene: TRBV4-3; CDR3aa: CASSQDSPGSTDTQYF; CDR3nt: TGCGCCAGCAGCCAAGATAGCCCGGGCAGCACAGATACGCAGTATTTT
abundance: -; d_gene: -; j_gene: TRBJ1-1; v_gene: TRBV29-1; CDR3aa: CSDKPWTNMNTEAFF; CDR3nt: TGCAGCGATAAACCTTGGACAAATATGAACACTGAAGCTTTCTTT
abundance: many; d_gene: -; j_gene: TRBJ1-5; v_gene: TRBV12-3/TRBV12-4; CDR3aa: CASRSQGRNQPQHF; CDR3nt: TGTGCCAGCAGGTCCCAGGGGCGAAATCAGCCCCAGCATTTT
abundance: few; d_gene: -; j_gene: TRBJ2-7; v_gene: TRBV19; CDR3aa: CASSPFRGTPGYEQYF; CDR3nt: TGTGCCAGTAGTCCCTTTAGGGGGACCCCAGGCTACGAGCAGTACTTC
abundance: many; d_gene: TRBD2; j_gene: TRBJ2-1; v_gene: TRBV14; CDR3aa: CASSQGLAVIYNEQFF; CDR3nt: TGTGCCAGCAGCCAAGGACTAGCTGTGATCTACAATGAGCAGTTCTTC
abundance: -; d_gene: -; j_gene: TRBJ2-3; v_gene: TRBV27; CDR3aa: CASSLLDSTDTQYF; CDR3nt: TGTGCCAGCAGTTTACTAGATAGCACAGATACGCAGTATTTT
abundance: -; d_gene: -; j_gene: TRBJ2-6; v_gene: TRBV12-3/TRBV12-4; CDR3aa: CASREGGRANVLTF; CDR3nt: TGTGCCAGCAGGGAGGGCGGCAGGGCCAACGTCCTGACTTTC
abundance: few; d_gene: TRBD1; j_gene: TRBJ2-6; v_gene: TRBV28; CDR3aa: CASSRIADRASGANVLTF; CDR3nt: TGTGCCAGCAGTCGAATTGCCGACAGGGCCTCTGGGGCCAACGTCCTGACTTTC
abundance: few; d_gene: TRBD2; j_gene: TRBJ2-1; v_gene: TRBV7-9; CDR3aa: CASSNLAGSYNEQFF; CDR3nt: TGTGCCAGCAGCAATCTAGCGGGGTCATACAATGAGCAGTTCTTC
abundance: -; d_gene: TRBD1; j_gene: TRBJ2-1; v_gene: TRBV19; CDR3aa: CASSMPGQYNEQFF; CDR3nt: TGTGCCAGTAGTATGCCGGGACAGTACAATGAGCAGTTCTTC
abundance: many; d_gene: -; j_gene: TRBJ1-5; v_gene: TRBV12-3/TRBV12-4; CDR3aa: CASSLEGSQPQHF; CDR3nt: TGTGCCAGCAGTTTAGAAGGGAGTCAGCCCCAGCATTTT
abundance: many; d_gene: -; j_gene: TRBJ1-2; v_gene: TRBV12-3/TRBV12-4; CDR3aa: CASSLGGGTYGYTF; CDR3nt: TGTGCCAGCAGTTTAGGAGGAGGGACCTATGGCTACACCTTC
abundance: few; d_gene: -; j_gene: TRBJ1-3; v_gene: TRBV18; CDR3aa: CASSQDPNTIYF; CDR3nt: TGTGCCAGCTCACAGGACCCAAACACCATATATTTT
abundance: -; d_gene: -; j_gene: TRBJ2-5; v_gene: TRBV30; CDR3aa: CAWNSRVPETQYF; CDR3nt: TGTGCCTGGAACAGCAGGGTCCCGGAGACCCAGTACTTC
abundance: -; d_gene: -; j_gene: TRBJ2-5; v_gene: TRBV25-1; CDR3aa: CASSRSDLLETQYF; CDR3nt: TGTGCCAGCAGTAGGTCAGACCTCCTAGAGACCCAGTACTTC
abundance: few; d_gene: -; j_gene: TRBJ2-3; v_gene: TRBV6-2/TRBV6-3; CDR3aa: CASSWGPPYTDTQYF; CDR3nt: TGTGCCAGCAGTTGGGGACCTCCATACACAGATACGCAGTATTTT
abundance: many; d_gene: TRBD2; j_gene: TRBJ2-1; v_gene: TRBV6-1; CDR3aa: CASSGPAGGPSEQFF; CDR3nt: TGTGCCAGCAGTGGTCCCGCGGGAGGGCCTAGTGAGCAGTTCTTC
abundance: few; d_gene: -; j_gene: TRBJ1-1; v_gene: TRBV19; CDR3aa: CASRQGEVGTEAFF; CDR3nt: TGTGCCAGTAGGCAGGGAGAGGTAGGCACTGAAGCTTTCTTT